A selection of T cell receptor beta chains follows, all from one sample in a study of T cells in Graves' hyperthyroidism and ophthalmopathy. TCRdb itself ran the multiplex PCR reads through MiXCR, one entry per CDR3 protein. In the table there are about 640,000 distinct CDR3 sequences, roughly 15% of which are singletons. Sequencing input: blood. These receptors came from a woman aged 50 to 65 with Graves' ophthalmopathy. The CDR3 runs from the conserved cysteine through the conserved F or W. Fields, in order: CDR3 DNA, CDR3 protein, D gene, V gene, J gene, clone size. D genes are given only for firm matches. Clone size is shown for a subset of rows, as once, few, many or a class of expanded clone.

cdr3_nt: TGCGCCAGCAGCCAAGGACTCGCTCAGAACACCGGGGAGCTGTTTTTT; cdr3_aa: CASSQGLAQNTGELFF; d_call: -; v_call: TRBV4-3; j_call: TRBJ2-2; clone_size: few
cdr3_nt: TGTGCCAGCACATTCAGGGCGACCTACGAGCAGTACTTC; cdr3_aa: CASTFRATYEQYF; d_call: -; v_call: TRBV7-2; j_call: TRBJ2-7; clone_size: many
cdr3_nt: TGTGCCTGGAGCGCGGGACAGGCGAGCACAGATACGCAGTATTTT; cdr3_aa: CAWSAGQASTDTQYF; d_call: TRBD1; v_call: TRBV30; j_call: TRBJ2-3; clone_size: many
cdr3_nt: TGCGCCAGCTCACCTAGCGCCGTTTACAATGAGCAGTTCTTC; cdr3_aa: CASSPSAVYNEQFF; d_call: -; v_call: TRBV5-1; j_call: TRBJ2-1; clone_size: -
cdr3_nt: TGTGCCAGCAGTCCCCGGACAGGGCCACGCCCCTACAATGAGCAGTTCTTC; cdr3_aa: CASSPRTGPRPYNEQFF; d_call: TRBD1; v_call: TRBV28; j_call: TRBJ2-1; clone_size: few
cdr3_nt: TGTGCCAGCAGCAAAAACAGGGGGGTCTACGAGCAGTACTTC; cdr3_aa: CASSKNRGVYEQYF; d_call: TRBD1; v_call: TRBV7-9; j_call: TRBJ2-7; clone_size: many
cdr3_nt: TGTGCCAGCAGCCCCGATTTGCCGCAGTACTTC; cdr3_aa: CASSPDLPQYF; d_call: -; v_call: TRBV6-2/TRBV6-3; j_call: TRBJ2-7; clone_size: -
cdr3_nt: TGTGCCAGTAGTATGGGCAGTAGCACAGATACGCAGTATTTT; cdr3_aa: CASSMGSSTDTQYF; d_call: -; v_call: TRBV19; j_call: TRBJ2-3; clone_size: few
cdr3_nt: TGTGCCAGCAGCACGGACAGGGATGGGTCCTACGAGCAGTACTTC; cdr3_aa: CASSTDRDGSYEQYF; d_call: TRBD1; v_call: TRBV9; j_call: TRBJ2-7; clone_size: -
cdr3_nt: TGTGCCAGCAGTCATATCGATAAAGATACGCAGTATTTT; cdr3_aa: CASSHIDKDTQYF; d_call: -; v_call: TRBV27; j_call: TRBJ2-3; clone_size: few
cdr3_nt: TGCGCCAGCAGCCAAGATCCTTCCAGATACAATGAGCAGTTCTTC; cdr3_aa: CASSQDPSRYNEQFF; d_call: -; v_call: TRBV4-3; j_call: TRBJ2-1; clone_size: -
cdr3_nt: TGTGCCAGCAGCTTAGATCGGGGACTAGCGCCTGTCTACAATGAGCAGTTCTTC; cdr3_aa: CASSLDRGLAPVYNEQFF; d_call: TRBD2; v_call: TRBV11-2; j_call: TRBJ2-1; clone_size: few
cdr3_nt: TGCAGTGCTAGAGATAGGGCGGGAGGAAACGTCTATTACGAGCAGTACTTC; cdr3_aa: CSARDRAGGNVYYEQYF; d_call: TRBD2; v_call: TRBV20-1; j_call: TRBJ2-7; clone_size: many
cdr3_nt: TGTGCCAGCAGTACCAGGGGGCAGTGGGCCGACGAGCAGTACTTC; cdr3_aa: CASSTRGQWADEQYF; d_call: TRBD1; v_call: TRBV28; j_call: TRBJ2-7; clone_size: -
cdr3_nt: TGTGCCAGCAGTTTTAGACTAGCGGGAAAGCAGCAAGAGACCCAGTACTTC; cdr3_aa: CASSFRLAGKQQETQYF; d_call: TRBD2; v_call: TRBV25-1; j_call: TRBJ2-5; clone_size: -
cdr3_nt: TGTGCCACCAGTGATTTCCCAGACACAGATACGCAGTATTTT; cdr3_aa: CATSDFPDTDTQYF; d_call: -; v_call: TRBV24-1; j_call: TRBJ2-3; clone_size: -
cdr3_nt: TGCAGCGTTGGGGACCCAGGGATAGACGAGCAGTACTTC; cdr3_aa: CSVGDPGIDEQYF; d_call: -; v_call: TRBV29-1; j_call: TRBJ2-7; clone_size: few